This paragraph covers one T cell receptor (beta chain) sequence. Version v3.0 of the immunoSEQ assay was performed at survey level. The method was immunoSEQ multiplex PCR; TCRdb's version includes in-frame clones alone and lacks a portion of them. The sample yields about 33,000 clones, approximately 96% seen once. Every specimen held between roughly 0.85-10 million cryopreserved PBMC. These were thawed and washed before DNA extraction. V dropped 2 bases and J dropped 4 bases, with 6 bases sitting between them. The CDR3 is 13 residues long. Germline V gene sequence: CDR1 LNHDA, CDR2 SQIVND (reference sequence). The sample is drawn from a study of long-term antiretroviral therapy in people with HIV.

This sample comprised unsorted PBMCs, obtained 6.5 to 6.6 years after starting antiretroviral therapy. This receptor was taken from a man aged 30-40 years with HIV. The V gene is TRBV19, the J gene TRBJ1-3; no firm D call. CDR3 coding DNA: TGTGCCAGTAGTATAAGAGAAGGAAACACCATATATTTT. This sequence encodes CASSIREGNTIYF.